This T cell receptor (beta chain) was sequenced during a study of human T cells and chemical hapten exposure. Overall study: Recorded diagnoses among the mostly female patients were alopecia areata, totalis or universalis.

The length of the CDR3 is 15 residues. CDR1 and CDR2 (germline): SGHRS, YFSETQ. V dropped 3 bases and J dropped 3 bases, with 12 bases sitting between them. Individual cDNA molecules received unique molecular identifiers in the library. A single record per CDR3 protein comes from TCRdb applying MiXCR to the RACE reads. The sample holds around 200,000 distinct CDR3 sequences; about 25% are singletons and the top ten take approximately 2.5%. Details on this clonotype: Its specificity is not known.

Study observations and caveats: There were significantly more large CDR3 similarity clusters among expanded TCRs than among controls.

Time point of the sample: patch test 3, about 24 weeks after DPC sensitization. The treatment denotes: therapeutic diphenylcyclopropenone sensitization with weekly scalp DPC. The study drew its donors from alopecia patients who were 18 to 70 years old and suitable for DPC. Sequencing was performed on whole blood, taken in connection with sensitization to the hapten diphenylcyclopropenone (DPC). The clonotype originates from a woman between 35 and 50 years old with alopecia areata. Some clones in this sample may be carry-over from other donors' samples. The J gene is TRBJ1-4, the V gene TRBV5-1; maybe TRBD1 (5 bases). The CDR3 DNA reads as TGCGCCAGCAGCTCTCGGGACGGTTCTAATGAAAAACTGTTTTTT. Its translation is CASSSRDGSNEKLFF.